The 14 T cell receptor beta chains below were found in one sample sequenced in a study of blood T cells in healthy people across ages. Alongside a J-beta primer mix, a sample-barcoded 5' primer served in a second PCR lasting roughly 7 to 11 cycles. MiXCR, run by TCRdb on the 5' RACE reads, gives a single entry per CDR3 protein. The profile covers over a million distinct CDR3 sequences, with 42% appearing a single time and 7.9% taken by the ten largest. The sequenced sample consisted of blood. The origin of the receptors is a woman between 18 and 29 years old in good health.

This clonotype was counted a few times. The genes are TRBV10-2 and TRBJ1-2; 8 bases fit TRBD1. Germline trimming cut 0 bases from V and 3 bases from J; bases unmatched to any gene: 9. The CDR3 contains 17 residues. Germline V lookup: CDR1 WSHSY, CDR2 SAAADI. The chain's CDR3 is CASSESGQVILDYGYTF. The CDR3 coding sequence is TGCGCCAGCAGTGAGTCGGGACAGGTGATTTTAGACTATGGCTACACCTTC.

This clonotype was seen more than once but under ten times. Relative to the germline gene, one junction end is altered; a read error may explain this. The chain links TRBV5-5 to TRBJ2-1; 8 bases map to TRBD1. CDR1 and CDR2 from the germline V gene are SGHKS and YYEKEE (reference sequence). There are 15 residues in the CDR3. The CDR3 nucleotides read TGTGCCAGCAGCTTTGTTGGACAGGGTGGGAATGGGCAGTTCTTC. Translation: CASSFVGQGGNGQFF.

In this sample, this clonotype turned up a few times. V and J are TRBV11-2 and TRBJ1-1; no clear D. Germline CDR1 and CDR2: SGHAT and FQNNGV. This CDR3 region has 15 residues. Trimming shortened V by 2 bases and J by 1 base, and 11 bases separated the two germline ends. The CDR3 reads CASSLSGLPNTEAFF. The CDR3 nucleotides read TGTGCCAGCAGCTTATCGGGTTTGCCGAACACTGAAGCTTTCTTT.

The CDR3 region has the DNA TGCGCCAGCAGCCAAGAGGCAGGCAGCGAAAAACTGTTTTTT. Amino acid sequence: CASSQEAGSEKLFF. The chain uses TRBV4-1 and TRBJ1-4; D call uncertain. Germline loops: CDR1 MGHRA, CDR2 YSYEKL. This CDR3 contains 14 residues. Trimming shortened V by 0 bases and J by 8 bases, and 10 bases separated the two germline ends.

This clonotype has only a few counts. The chain joins TRBV7-8 to TRBJ2-7, with 7 bases lining up with TRBD1. After removal of 2 bases from V and 4 bases from J, the junction contained 8 bases not matched to a gene. Germline V gene sequence: CDR1 SGHVS, CDR2 FQNEAQ. This CDR3 comprises 15 residues. CDR3 DNA: TGTGCCAGCAGCTTATTCACGACAGGGTTATACGAGCAGTACTTC. Protein sequence: CASSLFTTGLYEQYF.

The V and J genes are TRBV12-5 and TRBJ1-2; 10 nucleotides line up with TRBD1. This CDR3 contains 14 residues. Germline CDR1 and CDR2: LGHNT and FRNRAP. The ends lost 7 bases at V and 7 bases at J; junction bases unmatched: 9. The chain's CDR3 is CASARTGGPPGYTF. For the CDR3, the DNA is TGTGCTAGTGCCAGGACAGGGGGACCCCCTGGCTACACCTTC.

This chain connects TRBV20-1 to TRBJ2-1; perhaps TRBD2 as D (6 bases). The germline V gene has CDR1 DFQATT and CDR2 SNEGSKA (reference sequence). V lost 3 bases, J lost 0 bases, and 18 bases lay in between. The CDR3 contains 17 residues. The CDR3 DNA sequence: TGCAGTGCTAGTGATTCGGTTGGGAGGAGCTCCTACAATGAGCAGTTCTTC. Residues: CSASDSVGRSSYNEQFF.

This clonotype showed up just a few times. The chain joins TRBV5-1 to TRBJ2-3, with a possible D match to TRBD2 (7 bases). Germline lookup yields CDR1 SGHRS and CDR2 YFSETQ. V was cut by 3 bases and J by 2 bases, with 13 bases left in between. The CDR3 extends over 15 amino acids. CDR3 region: CASSYPGGLTDTQYF. In DNA, the CDR3 is TGCGCCAGCAGCTACCCGGGGGGCCTCACAGATACGCAGTATTTT.

This clonotype turned up a few times. In DNA form, the CDR3 reads TGTGCCTGGAGATGGGGACAGATTGAAGCTTTCTTT. Translating gives CAWRWGQIEAFF. The chain carries TRBV30 and TRBJ1-1, with TRBD1 matching 7 bases. V shed 3 bases, J shed 7 bases, and the junction held 5 bases outside the gene matches. CDR3 length: 12 amino acids. Germline V gene sequence: CDR1 GTSNPN, CDR2 SVGIG (reference sequence).

This clonotype was picked up many times. This rearrangement joins TRBV7-2 to TRBJ1-1; 11 nucleotides match TRBD1. CDR1 and CDR2 from the germline V gene are SGHTA and FQGNSA. V was pared by 4 bases and J by 4 bases, with 2 bases of the junction left unmatched. The CDR3 runs to 14 residues. CDR3 sequence (DNA): TGTGCCAGCAGCTGGGACAGGGGGAGCACTGAAGCTTTCTTT. Protein product: CASSWDRGSTEAFF.

The J gene is TRBJ1-2, the V gene TRBV7-8, with a weak D call TRBD1 (5 bases). The V end was cut by 4 bases, the J end by 7 bases, with 16 bases between. This CDR3 is 14 amino acids long. Per the germline V gene, CDR1 is SGHVS and CDR2 is FQNEAQ. The CDR3: CASSSEGHSTGYTF. For the CDR3, the DNA is TGTGCCAGCAGCTCTGAAGGACACTCTACTGGCTACACCTTC.

In its sample, this clonotype was seen a few times. J is TRBJ2-2 and V is TRBV7-9; 8 bases match TRBD2. The CDR3 covers 16 residues. J gave up 5 bases and V 2 bases, and 7 bases lay outside the gene matches. Per the germline V gene, CDR1 is SEHNR and CDR2 is FQNEAQ (reference sequence). CDR3 in amino acids: CASSLIAGLLTGELFF. CDR3 nucleotide sequence: TGTGCCAGCAGCTTAATAGCGGGGCTTCTGACCGGGGAGCTGTTTTTT.

This clonotype was seen once. This chain links TRBV5-1 with TRBJ2-7, with 7 positions matching TRBD1. The CDR3 is 15 residues long. Germline V gives CDR1 SGHRS, CDR2 YFSETQ. J lost 3 bases, V lost 2 bases, and 8 bases had no gene match. CDR3 in DNA: TGCGCCAGCAGCTTTTGGACAGGAACACTCTACGAGCAGTACTTC. Translating gives CASSFWTGTLYEQYF. The full variable domain, in which reference TRBV5-1 and TRBJ2-7 provide the parts outside the CDR3, is KAGVTQTPRYLIKTRGQQVTLSCSPISGHRSVSWYQQTPGQGLQFLFEYFSETQRNKGNFPGRFSGRQFSNSRSEMNVSTLELGDSALYLCASSFWTGTLYEQYFGPGTRLTVT.

The chain combines TRBV7-9 with TRBJ1-1; no clear D. V was clipped by 1 base and J by 11 bases, with 11 bases between them. The CDR3 loop spans 12 amino acids. The germline CDR1 and CDR2 sequences are SEHNR and FQNEAQ (reference sequence). CDR3 residues: CASSLGSLSAFF. The CDR3 DNA reads as TGTGCCAGCAGCTTAGGGTCACTAAGCGCTTTCTTT.